This entry lists 6 T cell receptor beta chains sequenced from one sample in a study of monozygotic twins with inflammatory bowel disease. TCRdb reprocessed the 5' RACE reads; each CDR3 protein has one entry and no DNA is given. The sample holds about 380,000 distinct CDR3 sequences. The sample consisted of blood. The receptors come from a human donor with ulcerative colitis or Crohn's disease, or a healthy co-twin of an affected twin (not recorded which).

This rearrangement joins TRBV6-5 to TRBJ2-3. The CDR3 runs 17 residues. CDR1 and CDR2 from the germline V gene are MNHEY and SVGAGI. The CDR3: CASGYLLDSSGTDTQYF.

The rearrangement joins TRBV20-1 to TRBJ2-5; TCRdb designates TRBD2, a call that cannot be tested without DNA. The CDR3 has 14 residues. From germline, CDR1 is DFQATT and CDR2 SNEGSKA (reference sequence). CDR3 region: CSASPSAGGETQYF.

The chain employs TRBV4-1 and TRBJ1-1; TCRdb picks TRBD1, but there is no DNA to check that call. Per the germline V gene, CDR1 is MGHRA and CDR2 is YSYEKL. The length of the CDR3 is 14 residues. CDR3: CASSHTGGNTEAFF.

The chain combines TRBV29-1 with TRBJ2-3. There are 12 residues in the CDR3. Germline V gives CDR1 SQVTM, CDR2 ANQGSEA. The CDR3 loop reads CSVETSTDTQYF.

V gene TRBV20-1 combines with J gene TRBJ2-3; as DNA is missing, the TRBD1 call by TCRdb cannot be tested. The CDR3 runs 14 residues. Germline CDR1 DFQATT, CDR2 SNEGSKA (reference sequence). This CDR3 is CSARWAGSTDTQNF.

CDR3 sequence reads: CASSLDGDSNQPQHF. The chain links TRBV5-1 to TRBJ1-5. The germline V gene encodes CDR1 SGHRS and CDR2 YFSETQ. The CDR3 is made up of 15 amino acids.